This TCR beta chain is drawn from a study of cytomegalovirus exposure and HLA in healthy donors (dated by TCRdb to about 2017). Study-wide context: A later analysis indicated that the 110 or so validation repertoires were generated on the platform also employed for the roughly 730 repertoires of the first cohort. High-throughput TCR immunosequencing, statistical association of individual TCRs with disease status, and machine learning were combined to predict cytomegalovirus infection status. Along with the roughly 700-subject first cohort, a separate validation cohort of more than 90 different subjects was used. The study was designed to test whether signatures of past pathogen exposure could be identified by cataloging public T cell receptors. Broad study findings and their caveats: Of the cluster scores, roughly 95% were above 0 in a later analysis, which found that TCRs clustered in the first cohort also tended to co-occur in the 120 or so validation repertoires. Across donors, most TCR sequences were observed very rarely, whereas some public TCRs were present in many individuals. It was suggested by the authors that the approach could potentially be generalized to other disease states and immunological phenotypes. Three of the identified cytomegalovirus-associated TCR beta chains were confirmed in vitro to be specific for cytomegalovirus antigens. The study listed 164 TCR beta chains as associated with cytomegalovirus. In both the original and validation cohorts, the classifier was reported to diagnose cytomegalovirus status with high specificity and sensitivity. All 120 or so repertoires were used to score co-occurrence in the validation cohort in a later analysis, because that analysis had no HLA typing for the cohort.

Donors formed part of the validation cohort, which comprised over a hundred subjects and was distinct from the first cohort of 550 to 850 subjects. As regards this clone: The antigen it binds to is not known. Base qualities are missing; no much larger clone stands one base away.

The library was prepared using the immunoSEQ multiplex PCR assay. The source study handled its data this way. To diagnose cytomegalovirus status from the catalog of TCR beta chain sequences, a statistical classification framework was built. TCRdb carries this immuneACCESS record with in-frame sequences only. Its versions omit some clonotypes, under half of them owing to an unresolved V gene in the studies checked, with the rest unexplained. V, J and clone size reflect that table, while D and trimming were determined from the DNA. In all, the sample holds 200,000 to 300,000 clones, and 80% to 90% of those were seen once. 2.6% of the sample rests with the top ten. The sample consisted of PBMCs. The sequence was collected from a man younger than 35 in good health and CMV-seronegative.

At the DNA level, the sequence is TGTGCCAGCAGCCCCGGGGTGGCACGGGAGACCCAGTACTTC. This sequence encodes CASSPGVARETQYF. The V and J segments used are TRBV11-3 and TRBJ2-5; TRBD2 is a possible D gene, resting on 5 matching bases. V is reduced by 5 bases and J by 5 bases, leaving a spacing of 15 bases between them. The germline V gene encodes CDR1 SGHNT and CDR2 YENEEA. The CDR3 contains 14 residues, cysteine and phenylalanine counted. The only DNA kept is the CDR3, 42 bases in frame from the first base. The entire variable domain, with the stretches around the CDR3 drawn from the reference TRBV11-3 and TRBJ2-5 proteins, is EAGVVQSPRYKIIEKKQPVAFWCNPISGHNTLYWYLQNLGQGPELLIRYENEEAVDDSQLPKDRFSAERLKGVDSTLKIQPAELGDSAVYLCASSPGVARETQYFGPGTRLLVL.